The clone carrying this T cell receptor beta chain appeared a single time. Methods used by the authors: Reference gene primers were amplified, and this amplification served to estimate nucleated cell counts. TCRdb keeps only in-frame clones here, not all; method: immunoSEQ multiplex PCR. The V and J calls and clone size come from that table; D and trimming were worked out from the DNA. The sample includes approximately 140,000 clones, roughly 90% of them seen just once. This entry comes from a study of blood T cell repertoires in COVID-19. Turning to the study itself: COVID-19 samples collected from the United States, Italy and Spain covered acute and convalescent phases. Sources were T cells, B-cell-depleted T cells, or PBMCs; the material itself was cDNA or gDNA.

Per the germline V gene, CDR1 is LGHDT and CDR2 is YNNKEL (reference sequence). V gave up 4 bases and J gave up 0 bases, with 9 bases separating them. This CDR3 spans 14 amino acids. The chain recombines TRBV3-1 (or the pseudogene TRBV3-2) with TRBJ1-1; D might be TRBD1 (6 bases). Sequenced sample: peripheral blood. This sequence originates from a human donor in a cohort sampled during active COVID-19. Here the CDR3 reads CASSLGHMNTEAFF. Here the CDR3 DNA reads TGTGCCAGCAGCCTGGGACATATGAACACTGAAGCTTTCTTT.